This T cell receptor (beta chain) was sequenced for a study of blood T cell repertoires in COVID-19. Study context: Whether acute or convalescent, the COVID-19 samples came from the United States, Italy and Spain. T cells, B-cell-depleted T cells, or PBMCs provided the cDNA or gDNA that served as material.

Original data processing: Estimation of nucleated cell counts relied on the amplification of reference gene primers. Method: immunoSEQ multiplex PCR; TCRdb's copy keeps in-frame clones and lacks some. For V, J and clone size, that table is used; D and trimming come from the DNA. The sample shows about 180,000 clones, 80% to 90% of them seen only once. Trimming pared 8 bases from V and 1 base from J, leaving 11 bases between. From germline, CDR1 is SNHLY and CDR2 FYNNEI. This CDR3 is 13 amino acids long. The clonotype comes from a man aged 55 to 70 with acute or convalescent COVID-19. This sequence joins TRBV2 and TRBJ1-2; the D gene is possibly TRBD1 (6 bases). Sequenced input: peripheral blood. The chain's CDR3 is CASSGESNYGYTF. The DNA for the CDR3 is TGTGCCAGCTCAGGGGAAAGTAACTATGGCTACACCTTC.